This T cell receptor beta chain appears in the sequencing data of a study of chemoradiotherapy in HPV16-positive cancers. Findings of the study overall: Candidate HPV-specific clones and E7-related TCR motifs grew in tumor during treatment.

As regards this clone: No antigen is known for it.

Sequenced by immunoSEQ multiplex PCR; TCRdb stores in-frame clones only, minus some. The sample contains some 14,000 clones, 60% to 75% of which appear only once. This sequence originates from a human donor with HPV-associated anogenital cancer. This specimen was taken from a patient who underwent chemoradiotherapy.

CDR3 amino acids: CASSPYWETRWFF. The CDR3 DNA reads TGTGCCAGCAGTCCATACTGGGAGACTAGGTGGTTCTTC. The chain has TRBV6-1 and TRBJ2-1; maybe TRBD2 (6 bases). Per the germline V gene, CDR1 is MNHNS and CDR2 is SASEGT. Trimming took off 5 bases at V and 15 bases at J, with 20 bases between the two ends. The CDR3 length is 13 residues.